This T cell receptor (beta chain) comes out of a study of shared clonotypes between healthy human individuals (dated by TCRdb to about 2020). Study-wide context: Two women and a few men aged 18 to 49 years were included in the cohort. Different laboratories and diverse techniques were used to prepare libraries and sequence TCR repertoires, to increase sequencing depth and limit assay-specific biases. For each donor, CD4 naive and CD4 memory were each given three plates, CD8 naive was given two plates, and CD8 memory was given one plate. The study deeply sequenced blood TCR repertoires of five healthy adults to estimate repertoire size and the extent of clonotype sharing between individuals. Per donor, leukapheresis produced somewhere between about 0.94 and 9.5 billion PBMCs. What the research found in general, with its limitations: Rarefaction of sorted-subset datasets indicated incomplete sequencing despite the large sequencing depth. Based on pairwise subsampling, the degree of clonotype sharing among donors was expected to be affected by sequencing depth. Compared with non-shared clonotypes, the clonotypes found in all four sorted-subset donors had higher generation probabilities. Estimated clonotype richness was generally larger for naive than for memory subsets. Sampling was restricted to blood, and TCR repertoires in tissue are likely to differ from TCR repertoires in blood. Across four donors, around 5% of naive CD4, over 3% of naive CD8, approximately 2.5% of memory CD4, and approximately 0.4% of memory CD8 clonotypes were shared. The genetic and exposure-history diversity represented was limited by the small number of donors.

Using the deep immunoSEQ assay, multiplex PCR amplified TCR CDR3 regions from genomic DNA. Extracted genomic DNA from each cell subset was spread evenly across all wells of several immunoSEQ 96-well plates, with each plate serving as a replicate. For sorted subsets, 150 to 250 ng of genomic DNA, equivalent to some 33,000 T cell genomes, went into each replicate PCR. Purified libraries were quantified with a Qubit 3.0 fluorometer, sized on a Bioanalyzer 2100, and re-quantified with the KAPA Library Quantification kit. A separate single-read 150-cycle Illumina NextSeq 550 flow cell was used to sequence each immunoSEQ 96-well plate. The authors' pipeline ran thus. Because only junctional sequences without quality scores were contained in the immunoSEQ output, filtering matching that applied to full-length reads could not be performed. Sequences were annotated with PyIR, a Python wrapper for IgBLAST v1.9, and V/J genes and CDR3 were assigned using IMGT germline references. Reads were removed for weak V/J assignments (E-value above 1e-6), missing CDR3, stop codons, out-of-frame junctions, or ambiguous translated residues. V3J clonotypes were defined by identical inferred V gene, J gene, and CDR3 amino acid sequence. Percentage overlap between repertoires was computed as shared unique clonotypes divided by the size of the smaller repertoire. Three approaches were used to assess repertoire richness: RTK rarefaction, the Chao1 estimator, and Recon v2.1 estimates of unobserved clonotypes. OLGA was used to compute generation probabilities for all TCRbeta clonotypes that the gDNA method yielded from a handful of donors. TCRdb's version of the immuneACCESS table is confined to in-frame rearrangements and falls short of the full clone set. An unresolved V gene accounts for under half of the shortfall where checked; the remainder is of unknown origin. V and J calls and clone size are given by that table; D and trimming were obtained from the DNA. The sample yields about 2 million clones; approximately 95% were counted once. The ten largest clones represent 0.1% to 0.15% of the sample.

A note on this clone: Its antigen remains unidentified. No much larger clone exists at a distance of one base, and base qualities are not known.

The donors were healthy, HIV-negative adults who had no recently reported acute infections or vaccinations. Every donor was a Caucasian adult residing in Nashville, Tennessee, USA. CD4+ T cells were enriched through magnetic negative selection, after which naive cells were positively selected on CD45RA and the remaining negative fraction served as the memory subset. Blood was obtained by leukapheresis, after which PBMCs were separated by Ficoll-Histopaque density gradient centrifugation and cryopreserved in liquid nitrogen vapor phase. Purity and quantity of every magnetically sorted T cell population were checked by analytical flow cytometry. From each sorted fraction, genomic DNA was isolated and quantified by UV absorbance on a Nanodrop 2000c. Taken from the germline V gene (reference sequence), the CDR1 and CDR2 loops are SEHNR and FQNEAQ. Cut back by 6 bases and 8 bases, the V and J ends lie 16 bases apart. Counted from cysteine to phenylalanine, this CDR3 has 14 amino acids. Just CDR3 DNA is preserved here, 42 bases in frame from base 1.

The origin of this receptor is a man younger than 35 in good health. The receptor chain draws on TRBV7-9 and TRBJ1-4; no D gene is confidently identified. The material sequenced was naive CD4+ T cells sorted from blood. The sample's cell subset or site label is to be understood as: CD45RA+ positively selected. The DNA sequence follows: TGTGCCAGCAGTCTGCTTCTGGATGGGGAAAAACTGTTTTTT. It translates as CASSLLLDGEKLFF.